These 24 T cell receptor beta chains were all obtained from the same sample, sequenced in a study of blood T cell repertoires in COVID-19. Method: immunoSEQ multiplex PCR; TCRdb's copy keeps in-frame clones and lacks some. The profile shows more than 400,000 clones, about 90% of them singletons. The sequencing sample was made of PBMCs or T cells enriched from blood (not recorded which). The receptors here all came from a young woman who had recovered from COVID-19.

Only one count was recorded for this clone. The rearrangement joins TRBV5-8 to TRBJ2-3, with 10 bases that match TRBD1. With 4 bases clipped from V and 4 bases from J, the junction kept 9 bases outside the gene matches. Germline V gene lookup returns CDR1 SGHTS and CDR2 YDEGEE. This CDR3 contains 16 residues. CDR3 region: CASSPRQGARADTQYF. In DNA, the CDR3 is TGTGCCAGCAGCCCTCGACAGGGGGCGCGTGCAGATACGCAGTATTTT.

V usage is TRBV11-3 and J usage is TRBJ2-3; 9 nucleotides align to TRBD2. With V trimmed by 5 bases and J by 4 bases, 10 bases remained unmatched. This CDR3 spans 16 amino acids. CDR1 SGHNT and CDR2 YENEEA come from the germline V gene. The CDR3 here is CASSNPNGLAPDTQYF. The CDR3 DNA reads TGTGCCAGCAGCAATCCTAATGGACTAGCGCCAGATACGCAGTATTTT.

This rearrangement joins TRBV6-5 to TRBJ1-1, with a weak D call TRBD1 (5 bases). Germline assignment: CDR1 MNHEY and CDR2 SVGAGI. Trimming shortened V by 6 bases and J by 7 bases, and 15 bases separated the two germline ends. CDR3 size: 13 residues. CDR3 in amino acids: CASSRGSGGEAFF. In nucleotides, the CDR3 is TGTGCCAGCAGCCGAGGGTCGGGGGGTGAAGCTTTCTTT.

The sample holds one count of this clone. The CDR3 loop is CASSPGTGVDSYTF. CDR3 in DNA: TGTGCCAGCAGCCCAGGGACAGGGGTGGATAGCTACACCTTC. The rearrangement links TRBV7-6 to TRBJ1-2; 10 bases match TRBD1. CDR1 is SGHVS and CDR2 is FNYEAQ in the germline V gene. CDR3 length: 14 amino acids. V lost 5 bases and J lost 9; bases outside the gene matches: 9.

The chain has TRBV7-8 and TRBJ1-6, with 7 bases identical to TRBD1. After removal of 1 base from V and 7 bases from J, the junction contained 10 bases not matched to a gene. In germline, CDR1 is SGHVS, CDR2 FQNEAQ. CDR3 length equals 17 residues. The chain's CDR3 is CASSLGRQGLRNSPLHF. Written as DNA, the CDR3 is TGTGCCAGCAGCTTAGGCCGACAGGGTTTAAGGAATTCACCCCTCCACTTT.

This chain joins TRBV15 and TRBJ1-5; D is unresolved. Germline values: CDR1 LNHNV, CDR2 YYDKDF (reference sequence). Trimming removed 6 bases from V and 4 bases from J, with 7 bases in between. The CDR3 spans 12 residues. The CDR3 nucleotides read TGTGCCACCAGGGCTCAAAATCAGCCCCAGCATTTT. Translated, it gives CATRAQNQPQHF.

The rearrangement joins TRBV6-5 to TRBJ1-2; TRBD1 matches at 7 bases. The CDR3 is 13 residues long. The V segment lost 11 bases and the J segment 5 bases; nucleotides outside the gene matches: 11. Germline V gene lookup returns CDR1 MNHEY and CDR2 SVGAGI. The CDR3 DNA sequence: TGTGCCGGACGATACAGGGGCCTTTATGGCTACACCTTC. Translating gives CAGRYRGLYGYTF.

A remark on this clone: At one of its ends the junction is not consistent with the germline gene, which may arise from a read error. This chain connects TRBV7-7 to TRBJ2-2; 10 nucleotides match TRBD2. The V gene's germline CDR1 is SSHAT and CDR2 FNYEAQ (reference sequence). This CDR3 is built from 17 residues. Here the CDR3 DNA reads TGTGCTAGCAGCTCATTTATAGCGGGGGGAAGCGCCGGGGAGCTGTTTTTT. Encoded protein: CASSSFIAGGSAGELFF. Combining the CDR3 with reference TRBV7-7 and TRBJ2-2 gives the whole variable domain GAGVSQSPRYKVTKRGQDVTLRCDPISSHATLYWYQQALGQGPEFLTYFNYEAQPDKSGLPSDRFSAERPEGSISTLTIQRTEQRDSAMYRCASSSFIAGGSAGELFFGEGSRLTVL.

This clone was recorded only once. The V gene is TRBV9, the J gene TRBJ1-2, with D possibly TRBD1 on 5 matching bases. Trimming stripped 7 bases from V and 0 bases from J, with 16 bases between. Germline V CDR1 and CDR2: SGDLS, YYNGEE. The CDR3 runs 15 residues. CDR3 loop: CASAGGTGPNYGYTF. The CDR3 bases are TGTGCCAGCGCGGGAGGAACAGGTCCTAACTATGGCTACACCTTC.

The chain recombines TRBV11-2 with TRBJ1-1; no clear D. V gave up 3 bases and J gave up 4 bases, with 15 bases separating them. Germline CDR1 is SGHAT and CDR2 is FQNNGV. The CDR3 totals 15 residues. The CDR3 reads CASSLPEDISTEAFF. DNA for the CDR3: TGTGCCAGCAGCTTGCCTGAAGACATCAGCACTGAAGCTTTCTTT.

CDR3: CASSLTGVYGYTF. In DNA form, the CDR3 reads TGTGCCAGCAGCTTGACAGGAGTCTATGGCTACACCTTC. The V and J genes are TRBV5-5 and TRBJ1-2, with a tentative D call TRBD1 (5 bases). This CDR3 region has 13 residues. The V and J ends lost 1 base and 4 bases respectively, with 8 bases between them. The germline V gene has CDR1 SGHKS and CDR2 YYEKEE (reference sequence).

The chain combines TRBV18 with TRBJ2-1; 9 bases align to TRBD1. Unmatched junction bases numbered 7, after V lost 0 bases and J lost 7 bases. CDR1 and CDR2 from the germline V gene are KGHSH and LQKENI. CDR3 length equals 16 residues. The CDR3 region is CASSPPSGTGWNEQFF. Written as DNA, the CDR3 is TGTGCCAGCTCACCACCCTCTGGGACAGGGTGGAATGAGCAGTTCTTC.

There are a few counts of this clone. V is TRBV7-9 and J is TRBJ1-3, with 8 positions matching TRBD1. The junction had 11 bases not matched to a gene; V was cut back by 1 base and J by 0 bases. The V gene's germline CDR1 is SEHNR and CDR2 FQNEAQ (reference sequence). The length of the CDR3 is 19 residues. Written as DNA, the CDR3 is TGTGCCAGCAGCTTAGTTGGTGTCAGGGGGCCCATCTCTGGAAACACCATATATTTT. Its translation: CASSLVGVRGPISGNTIYF.

The J gene is TRBJ1-5, the V gene TRBV2; 12 bases fit TRBD1. CDR1 is SNHLY and CDR2 is FYNNEI in the germline V gene. The length of the CDR3 is 15 residues. V lost 9 bases, J lost 3 bases, and 6 bases stayed unmatched. CDR3 nucleotide sequence: TGTGCCAGTACCGGGACAGGGGGCGACAATCAGCCCCAGCATTTT. This sequence encodes CASTGTGGDNQPQHF.

V usage is TRBV28 and J usage is TRBJ1-5; D call uncertain. V was clipped by 6 bases and J by 0 bases, with 9 bases between them. CDR1 MDHEN and CDR2 SYDVKM come from the germline V gene. CDR3 length: 14 residues. The DNA of the CDR3 is TGTGCCAGCAGCCCCAGACTTAGCAATCAGCCCCAGCATTTT. Protein: CASSPRLSNQPQHF.

This clone was seen just once. The CDR3 DNA is TGTGCCAGCAGTTCCTTAGGGACAGTTTTTAATTCACCCCTCCACTTT. Translation: CASSSLGTVFNSPLHF. V is TRBV27 and J is TRBJ1-6; 7 bases agree with TRBD1. This CDR3 spans 16 amino acids. Germline CDR1 reads MNHEY; CDR2 reads SMNVEV (reference sequence). J lost 6 bases, V lost 4 bases, and 9 bases had no gene match.

The rearrangement joins TRBV5-1 to TRBJ1-2, with a weak D call TRBD1 (5 bases). The CDR3 is 16 residues long. V lost 0 bases, J lost 8 bases, and 20 bases lay in between. CDR1 and CDR2 (germline): SGHRS, YFSETQ. In DNA form, the CDR3 reads TGCGCCAGCAGCTTGGGTGGGGAAGAAGGGGCGGACGGCTACACCTTC. Encoded protein: CASSLGGEEGADGYTF.

This clone has only one observation. V and J are TRBV7-8 and TRBJ2-7; 11 bases agree with TRBD2. The CDR3 totals 17 residues. V shed 5 bases and J 2 bases; nucleotides not matched to a gene: 11. Looked up from germline, CDR1 is SGHVS and CDR2 is FQNEAQ. The DNA of the CDR3 is TGTGCCAGCAGCCCGCAGGGAACTAGCGGGGGACCCTACGAGCAGTACTTC. Protein product: CASSPQGTSGGPYEQYF.

The chain employs TRBV5-3 and TRBJ1-1; D might be TRBD1 (6 bases). TRBV5-3 is known as an ORF, though its function is uncertain. The CDR3 covers 14 residues. Trimming took 2 bases from V and 1 from J, leaving 9 bases between them. The chain's CDR3 is CARSFGQPNTEAFF. DNA of the CDR3: TGTGCCAGAAGCTTCGGACAGCCGAACACTGAAGCTTTCTTT.

The chain carries TRBV7-3 and TRBJ1-3, with D unresolved. In germline, CDR1 is SGHTA, CDR2 FQGTGA. There are 14 residues in the CDR3. Between the trimmed V and J ends, which lost 5 bases and 1 base, there was a span of 9 bases. The CDR3 nucleotides are TGTGCCAGCAGCCCCGCGGGGTCTGGAAACACCATATATTTT. Encoded protein: CASSPAGSGNTIYF. Based on the CDR3 plus reference TRBV7-3 and TRBJ1-3, the full variable domain is GAGVSQTPSNKVTEKGKYVELRCDPISGHTALYWYRQSLGQGPEFLIYFQGTGAADDSGLPNDRFFAVRPEGSVSTLKIQRTERGDSAVYLCASSPAGSGNTIYFGEGSWLTVV.

The chain carries TRBV5-4 and TRBJ2-5; 9 bases agree with TRBD1. V shed 4 bases and J 5 bases; nucleotides not matched to a gene: 15. This CDR3 spans 17 amino acids. The germline CDR1 and CDR2 sequences are SGHNT and YYREEE (reference sequence). This CDR3 reads CASSPHRATGGGETQYF. The CDR3 nucleotides read TGTGCCAGCAGCCCGCATCGAGCGACAGGGGGAGGCGAGACCCAGTACTTC.

The chain is built from TRBV28 and TRBJ1-1; D perhaps matches TRBD1 (6 bases). This CDR3 comprises 12 residues. Trimming stripped 7 bases from V and 7 bases from J, with 13 bases between. Germline values: CDR1 MDHEN, CDR2 SYDVKM. The CDR3 bases are TGTGCCAGCACCCAACAGGGATTTGAAGCTTTCTTT. This encodes CASTQQGFEAFF.

J is TRBJ1-5 and V is TRBV27; D remains unclear. The CDR3 covers 13 residues. With 3 bases removed from V and 7 bases from J, the gap between germline ends came to 10 bases. Germline V gene sequence: CDR1 MNHEY, CDR2 SMNVEV (reference sequence). For the CDR3, the DNA is TGTGCCAGCAGTTTGGAGCTTAGGCAGCCCCAGCATTTT. Translated, it gives CASSLELRQPQHF.

The genes are TRBV7-6 and TRBJ1-2; D is perhaps TRBD1 (6 bases). The CDR3 contains 19 residues. Deletions cut 1 base from V and 4 bases from J, with 25 bases between. Germline V gene sequence: CDR1 SGHVS, CDR2 FNYEAQ. The CDR3 reads CASSLDLLGLPTGSYGYTF. The CDR3 nucleotides read TGTGCCAGCAGCTTAGATCTTCTGGGGCTACCGACAGGAAGCTATGGCTACACCTTC.